Below, 27 T cell receptor beta chains from the same sample are listed, as sequenced in a study of read filtering for tumor transcriptome and immune sequencing. From roughly 390 ng of RNA, a library with molecular barcoded alpha/delta and beta/gamma adaptors was made. A single record per CDR3 protein comes from TCRdb applying MiXCR to the reads. The sample contains tens of thousands of distinct CDR3 sequences, about 22% of which appear only once. What was sequenced was a population of CD138-negative cells sorted from bone marrow. The receptors stem from a donor aged 40 or over with multiple myeloma.

Note on this clonotype: This sequence is one base from a far larger clone and is likely a read error. The V call is TRBV7-9, the J call TRBJ2-7; D remains ambiguous. In germline, CDR1 is SEHNR, CDR2 FQNEAQ (reference sequence). The CDR3 runs 13 residues. CDR3 loop: CAGSSVATYEQYF. CDR3 DNA: TGTGCCGGCAGCTCCGTCGCCACCTACGAGCAGTACTTC.

The V call is TRBV7-9, the J call TRBJ2-6, with a tentative D call TRBD2 (6 bases). Between the trimmed V and J ends, which lost 1 base and 3 bases, there was a span of 10 bases. CDR1 is SEHNR and CDR2 is FQNEAQ in the germline V gene (reference sequence). CDR3 length equals 16 residues. CDR3 loop: CASSLGRVFGANVLTF. CDR3 nucleotide sequence: TGTGCCAGCAGCTTAGGGAGGGTCTTTGGGGCCAACGTCCTGACTTTC.

This clonotype has at least ten counts. Its ends do not fully match the called genes, so a read error is possible. CDR3 DNA: TGTGCCAGCAGCTTAGGTCAGGGCCCCTACAATGAGCAGTTCTTC. This codes for CASSLGQGPYNEQFF. The rearrangement uses TRBV5-1 and TRBJ2-1; possible D gene TRBD1, 5 bases. The CDR3 consists of 15 residues. CDR1 is SGHRS, CDR2 YFSETQ, per germline.

In this sample, this clonotype turned up many times. The CDR3 protein is CASSPHSGAPYSNQPQHF. In nucleotides, the CDR3 is TGTGCCAGTAGTCCCCATTCCGGGGCCCCCTATAGCAATCAGCCCCAGCATTTT. The V and J genes are TRBV19 and TRBJ1-5, with D possibly matching TRBD1 (5 bases). The germline V and J ends were trimmed by 5 bases and 0 bases, with 20 bases remaining between them. The CDR3 spans 18 residues. Germline CDR1 reads LNHDA; CDR2 reads SQIVND (reference sequence).

This clonotype has a count of ten or more. The chain carries TRBV5-1 and TRBJ1-1; no definite D call. V was clipped by 3 bases and J by 5 bases, with 17 bases between them. This CDR3 contains 15 residues. Germline V gives CDR1 SGHRS, CDR2 YFSETQ. The CDR3 loop reads CASSWGDGRSTEAFF. Written as DNA, the CDR3 is TGCGCCAGCAGCTGGGGTGATGGGCGCTCTACTGAAGCTTTCTTT.

Comments on this clonotype: With a much larger clone just one base away, this may be a read error. This chain connects TRBV2 to TRBJ2-5; no definite D call. CDR3 size: 13 residues. Germline V gives CDR1 SNHLY, CDR2 FYNNEI. The CDR3 nucleotides are TGTGCCAGCAAGTCAGGTCGGCAAGAGACCCAGTGCTTC. This sequence encodes CASKSGRQETQCF.

To note about this clonotype: The conserved phenylalanine or tryptophan normally closing the CDR3 is absent here, so this likely arose from a read error. This chain connects TRBV12-3 or TRBV12-4 to TRBJ2-1; no clear D. CDR3 length equals 12 residues. V was clipped by 2 bases and J by 7 bases, with 6 bases between them. The CDR3 loop reads CASSLRGNEQFH. DNA for the CDR3: TGTGCCAGCAGTTTACGTGGGAATGAGCAGTTCCAC.

At least ten counts were recorded for this clonotype. The CDR3 region has the DNA TGTGCCAGCAGTTTCGACAGGGGGGGCGGCTACACCTTC. Residues: CASSFDRGGGYTF. The chain employs TRBV12-3 or TRBV12-4 and TRBJ1-2; 9 bases fit TRBD1. V lost 3 bases and J lost 8; bases outside the gene matches: 4. This CDR3 comprises 13 residues.

This clonotype was recorded at least ten times. The chain is built from TRBV7-8 and TRBJ2-2, with TRBD2 as a possible D gene (5 bases). V lost 5 bases and J 5 bases, leaving 15 bases between the germline ends. This CDR3 contains 15 residues. CDR1 and CDR2 from the germline V gene are SGHVS and FQNEAQ. DNA of the CDR3: TGTGCCAGCAGCGTTAGGGAAAGAGGGACCGGGGAGCTGTTTTTT. Protein: CASSVRERGTGELFF. Looking up the rest from reference TRBV7-8 and TRBJ2-2 gives the full variable domain: GAGVSQSPRYKVAKRGQDVALRCDPISGHVSLFWYQQALGQGPEFLTYFQNEAQLDKSGLPSDRFFAERPEGSVSTLKIQRTQQEDSAVYLCASSVRERGTGELFFGEGSRLTVL.

There are many counts of this clonotype. The chain links TRBV28 to TRBJ1-5; 9 nucleotides agree with TRBD1. With 5 bases clipped from V and 1 base from J, the junction kept 6 bases outside the gene matches. Looked up from germline, CDR1 is MDHEN and CDR2 is SYDVKM. CDR3 length: 16 amino acids. The CDR3 loop reads CASSPDRGGSNQPQHF. CDR3 bases: TGTGCCAGCAGTCCGGACAGGGGAGGCAGCAATCAGCCCCAGCATTTT.

This clonotype came up many times. The chain has TRBV28 and TRBJ2-2; a weak D match, TRBD1 (6 bases). Germline V gene sequence: CDR1 MDHEN, CDR2 SYDVKM. Trimming took off 6 bases at V and 3 bases at J, with 14 bases between the two ends. The CDR3 is made up of 15 amino acids. The DNA for the CDR3 is TGTGCCAGCAGATATCGGGACATTTACACCGGGGAGCTGTTTTTT. It translates to CASRYRDIYTGELFF.

The V and J genes are TRBV7-9 and TRBJ2-5; D perhaps matches TRBD2 (5 bases). There are 14 residues in the CDR3. V lost 2 bases to trimming and J lost 9 bases, with 16 bases between them. Looked up from germline, CDR1 is SEHNR and CDR2 is FQNEAQ (reference sequence). The CDR3 loop is CASSLNSDSNPQYF. In nucleotides, the CDR3 is TGTGCCAGCAGCTTAAACTCGGACTCAAATCCCCAGTACTTC.

This clonotype was found many times. This rearrangement joins TRBV9 to TRBJ2-5; no definite D call. Germline lookup yields CDR1 SGDLS and CDR2 YYNGEE. Trimming left V 2 bases short and J 5 bases short, with 13 bases between. This CDR3 spans 14 amino acids. CDR3 in amino acids: CASSVRAHSETQYF. The CDR3 DNA follows: TGTGCCAGCAGCGTCCGGGCACATTCGGAGACCCAGTACTTC.

This clonotype occurred many times. Here the CDR3 reads CSVVWGNGGAFF. The DNA for the CDR3 is TGCAGCGTTGTGTGGGGGAATGGAGGAGCTTTCTTT. The chain employs TRBV29-1 and TRBJ1-1, with D possibly matching TRBD1 (5 bases). Between the trimmed V and J ends, which lost 4 bases and 10 bases, there was a span of 16 bases. CDR1 is SQVTM, CDR2 ANQGSEA, per germline. The CDR3 is 12 residues long.

There are many counts of this clonotype. The chain carries TRBV20-1 and TRBJ2-2; weak D call: TRBD1 (5 bases). The CDR3 contains 13 residues. Germline-derived CDR1 and CDR2 are DFQATT and SNEGSKA (reference sequence). Trimming left V 6 bases short and J 2 bases short, with 10 bases between. CDR3 amino acids: CSAIRENTGELFF. CDR3 nucleotides: TGCAGTGCCATCAGGGAAAACACCGGGGAGCTGTTTTTT.

Of note for this clonotype: A much more abundant neighbour one base away suggests this may be a read error. A read error is likely, as this CDR3 ends without the conserved phenylalanine or tryptophan. This chain uses TRBV12-3 or TRBV12-4 with TRBJ1-2, with 8 positions matching TRBD1. V dropped 5 bases and J dropped 8; count of bases not matched to a gene: 7. The CDR3 is made up of 13 amino acids. The CDR3 sequence is CASSLDRDRGYTL. CDR3 DNA: TGTGCCAGCAGTCTGGACAGGGACAGGGGCTACACCCTC.

As to this clonotype: Possible read error: a much larger clone is one base away. The chain links TRBV29-1 to TRBJ2-5; 9 positions agree with TRBD1. Per the germline V gene, CDR1 is SQVTM and CDR2 is ANQGSEA. The CDR3 contains 14 residues. The CDR3 sequence is CSVEGTGNQETQHF. CDR3 sequence (DNA): TGCAGCGTTGAGGGGACAGGGAACCAAGAGACCCAGCACTTC.

V usage is TRBV12-3 or TRBV12-4 and J usage is TRBJ1-5; D is uncertain. This CDR3 contains 13 residues. Trimming took off 7 bases at V and 7 bases at J, with 14 bases between the two ends. The CDR3 protein is CASNFFPPQPQHF. In nucleotides, the CDR3 is TGTGCCAGCAATTTTTTCCCACCCCAGCCCCAGCATTTT.

The chain uses TRBV6-6 and TRBJ1-5; D not certain. CDR3 length equals 15 residues. Germline V gene data show CDR1 as MNHNY and CDR2 as SVGAGI (reference sequence). Trimming stripped 4 bases from V and 2 bases from J, with 12 bases between. The CDR3 spells CASSLKDYGNQPQHF. As DNA, the CDR3 is TGTGCCAGCAGTTTAAAGGATTACGGCAATCAGCCCCAGCATTTT.

This clonotype showed up many times. The J gene is TRBJ1-1, the V gene TRBV18, with no clear D. Per germline, CDR1 KGHSH and CDR2 LQKENI. CDR3 size: 16 residues. Trimming cost V 4 bases and J 1 base, with 16 bases left between them. The CDR3 region has the DNA TGTGCCAGCTCACGACCTCCTTGGACTGGGAACACTGAAGCTTTCTTT. Translation: CASSRPPWTGNTEAFF. The whole variable domain, remainder taken from reference TRBV18 and TRBJ1-1, is NAGVMQNPRHLVRRRGQEARLRCSPMKGHSHVYWYRQLPEEGLKFMVYLQKENIIDESGMPKERFSAEFPKEGPSILRIQQVVRGDSAAYFCASSRPPWTGNTEAFFGQGTRLTVV.

As to this clonotype: The conserved phenylalanine or tryptophan normally closing the CDR3 is absent here, so this likely arose from a read error. CDR3 region: CASSRGLRLNQPQHL. CDR3 coding DNA: TGTGCCAGCAGTAGGGGACTTCGACTTAATCAGCCCCAGCATCTT. The chain employs TRBV28 and TRBJ1-5; TRBD1 might be the D (5 bases). The CDR3 is 15 amino acids. Trimming took off 5 bases at V and 4 bases at J, with 15 bases between the two ends. CDR1 and CDR2 (germline): MDHEN, SYDVKM.

Only one count was recorded for this clonotype. The CDR3 does not close with the conserved phenylalanine or tryptophan, likely indicating a read error. The chain has TRBV10-2 and TRBJ2-3; D is possibly TRBD1 (7 bases). The CDR3 consists of 14 residues. Germline V lookup: CDR1 WSHSY, CDR2 SAAADI. DNA for the CDR3: TGCGCCAGCGTCAGGGGGGTGGGCACAGGTACGCAGTATCTT. This gives the protein CASVRGVGTGTQYL.

The sample holds many counts of this clonotype. CDR3 coding DNA: TGCAGTGCTAGAGATATGGCCTACGAGCAGTACTTC. It codes for CSARDMAYEQYF. This chain connects TRBV20-1 to TRBJ2-7; D not resolved. Germline loops: CDR1 DFQATT, CDR2 SNEGSKA (reference sequence). V gave up 0 bases and J gave up 2 bases, with 5 bases separating them. The CDR3 has 12 amino acids.

This clonotype was seen repeatedly, ten times or more. The chain combines TRBV18 with TRBJ2-3; the match to TRBD2 covers 9 bases. The ends lost 0 bases at V and 7 bases at J; junction bases unmatched: 11. The length of the CDR3 is 17 residues. CDR1 is KGHSH, CDR2 LQKENI, per germline. CDR3 amino acids: CASSPPVLASGANTQYF. Written as DNA, the CDR3 is TGTGCCAGCTCACCACCGGTATTGGCTAGCGGGGCTAATACGCAGTATTTT.

The table lists this clonotype with a few counts. The J gene is TRBJ2-3, the V gene TRBV20-1; D is unclear. Germline CDR1 DFQATT, CDR2 SNEGSKA (reference sequence). With 1 base removed from V and 1 base from J, the gap between germline ends came to 12 bases. The CDR3 is 15 amino acids. This CDR3 is CSARVSGFGTDTQYF. CDR3 nucleotide sequence: TGCAGTGCTAGAGTTAGTGGGTTTGGCACAGATACGCAGTATTTT.

As for this clonotype: A much larger clonotype is one base distant, so this may be a read error. The J gene is TRBJ2-7, the V gene TRBV7-2, with 8 bases identical to TRBD1. The germline V gene encodes CDR1 SGHTA and CDR2 FQGNSA. This CDR3 contains 13 residues. CDR3 region: CASSSRQGYEQHF. In DNA, the CDR3 is TGTGCCAGCAGCTCCAGACAGGGGTACGAGCAGCACTTC.

This clonotype was detected a few times. The V and J genes are TRBV30 and TRBJ2-5, with D perhaps TRBD2 (6 bases). The CDR3 has 14 residues. Germline CDR1 is GTSNPN and CDR2 is SVGIG (reference sequence). V was shortened by 0 bases and J by 2 bases, with 10 bases between the two germline ends. CDR3 amino acids: CAWSVRLGQETQYF. CDR3 coding DNA: TGTGCCTGGAGTGTAAGACTAGGACAAGAGACCCAGTACTTC. The full variable domain, its missing parts supplied by reference TRBV30 and TRBJ2-5, is SQTIHQWPATLVQPVGSPLSLECTVEGTSNPNLYWYRQAAGRGLQLLFYSVGIGQISSEVPQNLSASRPQDRQFILSSKKLLLSDSGFYLCAWSVRLGQETQYFGPGTRLLVL.